The 2 T cell receptor beta chains presented below share a single source sample, sequenced in a study of cytomegalovirus exposure and HLA in healthy donors. PCR involved 60 Vbeta and 13 Jbeta primers. Assay used: immunoSEQ multiplex PCR; TCRdb lists only in-frame clones, some missing. The sample shows 250,000 to 300,000 clones, around 90% of them seen only once. Input material: PBMCs. These receptors all come from a girl aged 2-10 years in good health and CMV-seronegative.

This clone has a single count. This chain joins TRBV7-9 and TRBJ2-1; 9 nucleotides match TRBD2. Trimming took 0 bases from V and 3 from J; bases not matched to a gene: 9. The germline V gene encodes CDR1 SEHNR and CDR2 FQNEAQ (reference sequence). This CDR3 has 18 amino acids. The CDR3 loop is CASSLATLAGLVYNEQFF. CDR3 coding DNA: TGTGCCAGCAGCTTAGCTACCCTAGCGGGATTGGTCTACAATGAGCAGTTCTTC.

The genes are TRBV7-2 and TRBJ2-7; TRBD2 agrees at 7 bases. The trim removed 9 bases at V and 1 base at J, leaving 9 bases unmatched. This CDR3 is 14 amino acids long. Germline CDR1 SGHTA, CDR2 FQGNSA. CDR3 sequence reads: CASAAHGRSYEQYF. CDR3 nucleotides: TGTGCCAGTGCCGCACACGGGAGGTCCTACGAGCAGTACTTC.